A selection of T cell receptor beta chains follows, all from one sample in a study of cytomegalovirus exposure and HLA in healthy donors. Produced via immunoSEQ multiplex PCR; TCRdb's table is partial and in-frame only. The repertoire holds tens of thousands of clones, with roughly nine tenths as singletons. Source material: PBMCs. The receptors come from a woman aged 25 to 39 in good health and CMV-seropositive. CDR3s include the opening cysteine and the closing phenylalanine or tryptophan. D genes are given only for firm matches. A row's size may be missing; if present it is once, few, many or a size class.

V: TRBV7-2
D: -
size: -
J: TRBJ2-5
DNA: TGTGCCAGCAGCCGGGACGGGGGGACCCAGTACTTC
CDR3: CASSRDGGTQYF

V: TRBV18
D: TRBD1
size: few
J: TRBJ1-5
DNA: TGTGCCAGCTCACCCCCGGGACAGGGGGTAAATCAGCCCCAGCATTTT
CDR3: CASSPPGQGVNQPQHF

V: TRBV5-5
D: TRBD1
size: -
J: TRBJ1-3
DNA: TGTGCCAGCAGCCCGATCCGGACAGGATCTGGAAACACCATATATTTT
CDR3: CASSPIRTGSGNTIYF

V: TRBV6-6
D: TRBD1
size: -
J: TRBJ1-2
DNA: TGTGCCAGCAGACTAACCGGGACAGGGAACTATGGCTACACCTTC
CDR3: CASRLTGTGNYGYTF

V: TRBV29-1
D: TRBD2
size: -
J: TRBJ2-7
DNA: TGCAGCGCCGGAGGCGCTAGCGGGTTTTCCTACGAGCAGTACTTC
CDR3: CSAGGASGFSYEQYF

V: TRBV5-1
D: -
size: -
J: TRBJ2-1
DNA: TGCGCCAGCAGCTTGGTGAGCGGCCCCTCCAATGAGCAGTTCTTC
CDR3: CASSLVSGPSNEQFF

V: TRBV18
D: -
size: -
J: TRBJ2-1
DNA: TGTGCCAGCTCACCACCGGGCGGGGCGTCTTACAATGAGCAGTTCTTC
CDR3: CASSPPGGASYNEQFF

V: TRBV5-1
D: -
size: -
J: TRBJ1-4
DNA: TGCGCCAGCAGCTTGGCGGGGGTTGCTGAAAAACTGTTTTTT
CDR3: CASSLAGVAEKLFF

V: TRBV19
D: -
size: few
J: TRBJ2-7
DNA: TGTGCCAGTAGTAGTACCCAGGGCTACGAGCAGTACTTC
CDR3: CASSSTQGYEQYF

V: TRBV2
D: TRBD2
size: -
J: TRBJ2-7
DNA: TGTGCCATCAAGACTAGCGGGTACGAGCAGTACTTC
CDR3: CAIKTSGYEQYF

V: TRBV27
D: TRBD2
size: -
J: TRBJ2-5
DNA: TGTGCCAGCAGCGGGAGGTGGCAAGAGACCCAGTACTTC
CDR3: CASSGRWQETQYF

V: TRBV28
D: TRBD2
size: -
J: TRBJ2-7
DNA: TGTGCCAGCTCCGTTGTAGCGGGAGGAGCCTACGAGCAGTACTTC
CDR3: CASSVVAGGAYEQYF

V: TRBV5-1
D: -
size: -
J: TRBJ1-3
DNA: TGCGCCAGCAGTATGATAGGGGCGACCGGAAACACCATATATTTT
CDR3: CASSMIGATGNTIYF

V: TRBV19
D: -
size: -
J: TRBJ2-7
DNA: TGTGCCAGTAGTAGCGGCCAGGGTTACTTCTACGAGCAGTACTTC
CDR3: CASSSGQGYFYEQYF

V: TRBV2
D: -
size: -
J: TRBJ1-5
DNA: TGTGCCAGCAGTGGGACTTTAGGCCTTAGCAATCAGCCCCAGCATTTT
CDR3: CASSGTLGLSNQPQHF

V: TRBV10-3
D: -
size: once
J: TRBJ2-7
DNA: TGTGCCATCAGTGCGGCCCAGGAACGCGAGCAGTACTTC
CDR3: CAISAAQEREQYF

V: TRBV7-3
D: -
size: -
J: TRBJ2-3
DNA: TGTGCCAGCAGCTCGCTGGGCCGATCGGGTCGGGGTGGCACAGATACGCAGTATTTT
CDR3: CASSSLGRSGRGGTDTQYF

V: TRBV28
D: TRBD2
size: -
J: TRBJ2-7
DNA: TGTGCCAGCAGGACGCTAGCGGAGTCCTCCTACGAGCAGTACTTC
CDR3: CASRTLAESSYEQYF

V: TRBV7-6
D: TRBD2
size: -
J: TRBJ2-7
DNA: TGTGCCAGCAGCTTAGGTCGAGGTGGGACTAGCGGCTCCTACGAGCAGTACTTC
CDR3: CASSLGRGGTSGSYEQYF

V: TRBV5-4
D: TRBD2
size: -
J: TRBJ2-7
DNA: TGTGCCAGCAGCTTAAACAGCGGGAGGGGATCCTACGAGCAGTACTTC
CDR3: CASSLNSGRGSYEQYF

V: TRBV4-1
D: -
size: -
J: TRBJ2-5
DNA: TGCGCCAGCAGCCAAGCGGTGGGGGGCCAAGAGACCCAGTACTTC
CDR3: CASSQAVGGQETQYF

V: TRBV19
D: -
size: -
J: TRBJ2-7
DNA: TGTGCCAGTAGTATAGCGTACTCCTACGAGCAGTACTTC
CDR3: CASSIAYSYEQYF

V: TRBV27
D: -
size: once
J: TRBJ2-1
DNA: TGTGCCAGCAGTTTGTTCCCCGGGGATGAGCAGTTCTTC
CDR3: CASSLFPGDEQFF

V: TRBV12-5
D: -
size: -
J: TRBJ1-6
DNA: TGTGCTAGTGGTTTGGTACTGGGGAGCTCCTATAATTCACCCCTCCACTTT
CDR3: CASGLVLGSSYNSPLHF

V: TRBV9
D: -
size: -
J: TRBJ2-5
DNA: TGTGCCAGCAGCGCCACAGGGTCCCGGGAGACCCAGTACTTC
CDR3: CASSATGSRETQYF

V: TRBV7-9
D: TRBD2
size: -
J: TRBJ2-7
DNA: TGTGCCAGCAGCCAACGAACTAGCGGGAATGCCTACGAGCAGTACTTC
CDR3: CASSQRTSGNAYEQYF

V: TRBV25-1
D: TRBD1
size: -
J: TRBJ1-1
DNA: TGTGCCAGCAGTCCCGGATTTGGGACAGTGAACACTGAAGCTTTCTTT
CDR3: CASSPGFGTVNTEAFF

V: TRBV4-1
D: -
size: -
J: TRBJ1-5
DNA: TGCGCCAGCAGCCAAGATCGGGGTCTCAATCAGCCCCAGCATTTT
CDR3: CASSQDRGLNQPQHF

V: TRBV30
D: TRBD2
size: -
J: TRBJ2-7
DNA: TGTGCCTGGAGTTCCCAGCGGGAGCGGTTAGAGCAGTACTTC
CDR3: CAWSSQRERLEQYF

V: TRBV4-2
D: -
size: -
J: TRBJ1-1
DNA: TGTGCCAGCAGCCAAGATAAGGTTGCGAGGACTGAAGTTTTCTTT
CDR3: CASSQDKVARTEVFF

V: TRBV6-6
D: TRBD2
size: -
J: TRBJ2-7
DNA: TGTGCCAGCAGTCAACCCGGACTAGCGGCCACCTACGAGCAGTACTTC
CDR3: CASSQPGLAATYEQYF

V: TRBV11-2
D: -
size: -
J: TRBJ2-7
DNA: TGTGCCAGCAGCCGCGGTCCCTCGATTGGATTC
CDR3: CASSRGPSIGF

V: TRBV30
D: -
size: -
J: TRBJ1-5
DNA: TGTGCCTGGAGTGGGCAGGGAAATCAGCCCCAGCATTTT
CDR3: CAWSGQGNQPQHF

V: TRBV7-9
D: -
size: -
J: TRBJ2-1
DNA: TGTGCCAGCAGCTTAGGAGGCTATGAGCAGTTCTTC
CDR3: CASSLGGYEQFF

V: TRBV27
D: TRBD2
size: -
J: TRBJ2-3
DNA: TGTGCCAGCAGTTTACGACTAGCGGGAGTCTCAGATACGCAGTATTTT
CDR3: CASSLRLAGVSDTQYF

V: TRBV10-3
D: -
size: -
J: TRBJ1-1
DNA: TGTGCCATCAGTGACCGGCTAGGGGGTTGGGTCTTT
CDR3: CAISDRLGGWVF

V: TRBV30
D: -
size: -
J: TRBJ2-2
DNA: TGTGCCTGGAAGACAGGTTCTACGAACACCGGGGAGCTGTTTTTT
CDR3: CAWKTGSTNTGELFF

V: TRBV13
D: TRBD1
size: -
J: TRBJ2-6
DNA: TGTGCCAGCAGCCTATGGGACAGGGCTGGGGCCAACGTCCTGACTTTC
CDR3: CASSLWDRAGANVLTF

V: TRBV19
D: TRBD1
size: -
J: TRBJ1-5
DNA: TGTGCCAGTAGTAGAAAGGGGGCTCAGCCCCAGCATTTT
CDR3: CASSRKGAQPQHF

V: TRBV6-5
D: -
size: -
J: TRBJ2-1
DNA: TGTGCCAGCAGTTACTCAAGCGGATACAATGAGCAGTTCTTC
CDR3: CASSYSSGYNEQFF

V: TRBV27
D: TRBD2
size: -
J: TRBJ2-5
DNA: TGTGCCAGCAGTTTTCTAGCGGGAGTAGCAGAGACCCAGTACTTC
CDR3: CASSFLAGVAETQYF

V: TRBV4-2
D: -
size: -
J: TRBJ1-4
DNA: TGTGCCAGCAGCCATCTTTTAAGGAGTGAAAAACTGTTTTTT
CDR3: CASSHLLRSEKLFF

V: TRBV5-5
D: -
size: -
J: TRBJ1-1
DNA: TGTGCCAGCACCCTTGGACAAAAGCGGAACACTGAAGCTTTCTTT
CDR3: CASTLGQKRNTEAFF

V: TRBV18
D: -
size: few
J: TRBJ1-3
DNA: TGTGCCAGCTCACCGGAGGGTTGGGGAAACACCATATATTTT
CDR3: CASSPEGWGNTIYF

V: TRBV5-4
D: TRBD2
size: -
J: TRBJ2-7
DNA: TGTGCCAGCAGCTTGGGATTAGCGGGGACAACCTACGAGCAGTACTTC
CDR3: CASSLGLAGTTYEQYF

V: TRBV2
D: TRBD2
size: -
J: TRBJ2-1
DNA: TGTGCCAGCAGTGAATTCCGCGGGAGAGAACATGAGCAGTTCTTC
CDR3: CASSEFRGREHEQFF

V: TRBV4-1
D: TRBD2
size: -
J: TRBJ2-1
DNA: TGCGCCAGCAGCCAAGGACCTAGCGGGAGGAATGAGCAGTTCTTC
CDR3: CASSQGPSGRNEQFF

V: TRBV27
D: TRBD2
size: -
J: TRBJ2-1
DNA: TGTGCCAGCACTACCCTGGGACTAGCGGGAGATCACAGTGAGCAGTTCTTC
CDR3: CASTTLGLAGDHSEQFF

V: TRBV5-1
D: -
size: -
J: TRBJ2-2
DNA: TGCGCCAGCAGCTTGGAAGCGGACCCTAACACCGGGGAGCTGTTTTTT
CDR3: CASSLEADPNTGELFF

V: TRBV6-1
D: TRBD2
size: few
J: TRBJ2-2
DNA: TGTGCCAGCAGTGAAGTGACTAGCCCCGGGGAGCTGTTTTTT
CDR3: CASSEVTSPGELFF

V: TRBV7-6
D: TRBD1
size: -
J: TRBJ2-7
DNA: TGTGCCAGCAGCCTAGACAGGGGGCCCTACGAGCAGTACTTC
CDR3: CASSLDRGPYEQYF

V: TRBV6-5
D: -
size: -
J: TRBJ1-6
DNA: TGTGCCAGCGGACTCCTAAGCTCCTATAATTCACCCCTCCACTTT
CDR3: CASGLLSSYNSPLHF

V: TRBV6-4
D: TRBD2
size: -
J: TRBJ2-2
DNA: TGTGCCAGCAGTTTAAGCGGGAGCACCGGGGAGCTGTTTTTT
CDR3: CASSLSGSTGELFF

V: TRBV29-1
D: TRBD2
size: -
J: TRBJ2-1
DNA: TGCAGCGTATTGGGACTAGCGGGAAAGGGCCTCTCGGGTGAGCAGTTCTTC
CDR3: CSVLGLAGKGLSGEQFF

V: TRBV7-6
D: -
size: -
J: TRBJ1-1
DNA: TGTGCCAGCAGCTTAGGGTCGTCGGACACTGAAGCTTTCTTT
CDR3: CASSLGSSDTEAFF